This T cell receptor beta chain was obtained from a study of CXCR3-negative and CXCR3-positive naive CD8 T cells. Per the germline V gene, CDR1 is SGHRS and CDR2 is YFSETQ. This CDR3 region has 14 residues. TRB cDNA libraries were made by UMI-labeled 5' RACE. From the 5' RACE reads, TCRdb lists one entry per CDR3 protein and no DNA. The table lists about 45,000 distinct CDR3 sequences. Sequenced sample: memory CD8+ T cells from blood. The origin of this receptor is a human donor in good health. Some clones in this sample may be carry-over from other donors' samples. The chain joins TRBV5-1 to TRBJ1-1; TCRdb outputs TRBD1, but without DNA this stays unchecked. The chain's CDR3 is CASSDRDGNTEAFF.